This T cell receptor beta chain was recovered during a study of Ad26.COV2.S vaccination and SARS-CoV-2 variants. Whole-study findings and limits: Possibly, TCR breadth and depth analyses underestimated total T cell responses. Spike-specific TCR breadth in vaccine recipients exceeded that seen in placebo recipients.

For this clone: Its antigen remains unknown.

This CDR3 comprises 15 residues. V lost 5 bases and J lost 3; bases outside the gene matches: 10. Germline values: CDR1 SGHRS, CDR2 YFSETQ. Using immunoSEQ multiplex PCR, the repertoire was profiled, and TCRdb retains in-frame clones only, with some absent. Among about 350,000 clones listed, 92% were seen once. This chain uses TRBV5-1 with TRBJ2-5; the match to TRBD2 covers 7 bases. The TCR originated in a human donor who had recovered from COVID-19. Sequencing used peripheral blood, obtained after recovery from COVID-19. The CDR3 region is CASRDGGLIKETQYF. The CDR3 coding sequence is TGCGCCAGCAGGGACGGGGGACTAATTAAAGAGACCCAGTACTTC.